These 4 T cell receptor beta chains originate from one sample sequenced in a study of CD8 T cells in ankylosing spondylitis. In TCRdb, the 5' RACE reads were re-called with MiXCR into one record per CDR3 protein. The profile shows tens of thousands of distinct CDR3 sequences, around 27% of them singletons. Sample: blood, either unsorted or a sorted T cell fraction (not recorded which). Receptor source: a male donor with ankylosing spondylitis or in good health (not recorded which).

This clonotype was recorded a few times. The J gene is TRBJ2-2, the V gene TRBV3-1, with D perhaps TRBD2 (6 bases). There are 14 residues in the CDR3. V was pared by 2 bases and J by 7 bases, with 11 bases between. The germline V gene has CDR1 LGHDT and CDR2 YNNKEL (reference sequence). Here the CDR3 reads CASSQTSRSGELFF. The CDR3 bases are TGTGCCAGCAGCCAAACTAGCAGAAGCGGGGAGCTGTTTTTT.

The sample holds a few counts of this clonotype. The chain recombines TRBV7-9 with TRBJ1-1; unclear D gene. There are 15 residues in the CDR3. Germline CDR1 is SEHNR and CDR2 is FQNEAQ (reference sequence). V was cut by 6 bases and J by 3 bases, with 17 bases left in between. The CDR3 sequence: CASRYQSGKHTEAFF. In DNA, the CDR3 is TGTGCCAGCAGATATCAAAGCGGAAAACACACTGAAGCTTTCTTT.

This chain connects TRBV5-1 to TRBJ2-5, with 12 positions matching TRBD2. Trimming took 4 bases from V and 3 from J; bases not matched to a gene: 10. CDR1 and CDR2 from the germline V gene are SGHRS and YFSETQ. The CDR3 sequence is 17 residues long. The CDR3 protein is CASSRGLAGLREETQYF. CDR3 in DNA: TGCGCCAGCAGCAGGGGACTAGCGGGCCTGAGGGAAGAGACCCAGTACTTC.

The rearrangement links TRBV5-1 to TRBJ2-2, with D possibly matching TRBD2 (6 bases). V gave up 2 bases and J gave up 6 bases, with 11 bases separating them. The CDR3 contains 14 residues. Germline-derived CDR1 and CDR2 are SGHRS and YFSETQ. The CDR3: CASSFYGGSGELFF. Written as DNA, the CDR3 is TGCGCCAGCAGCTTTTACGGGGGTTCCGGGGAGCTGTTTTTT. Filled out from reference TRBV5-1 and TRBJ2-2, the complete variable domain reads KAGVTQTPRYLIKTRGQQVTLSCSPISGHRSVSWYQQTPGQGLQFLFEYFSETQRNKGNFPGRFSGRQFSNSRSEMNVSTLELGDSALYLCASSFYGGSGELFFGEGSRLTVL.